The rows below give T cell receptor beta chains drawn from one sample of a study of OX40 agonist ivuxolimab in advanced cancers. The table came from immunoSEQ multiplex PCR; TCRdb's copy has only in-frame clones and leaves some out. The sample comprises under 85,000 clones, 80% to 90% of which are singletons, and roughly 0.54% rests with the top ten. Specimen: CD4+ or CD8+ T cells sorted from blood, collected in a trial of the OX40 agonist ivuxolimab. The receptors derive from an adult with an advanced solid tumor such as melanoma, head and neck, liver or kidney cancer. CDR3s include the opening cysteine and the closing phenylalanine or tryptophan. The order of the fields is V gene, J gene, clone size, CDR3 protein. Clone sizes are given selectively: once, few, many, or a class where the clone is expanded.

TRBV6-1,TRBJ2-7,-,CASSELGTGATEQYF
TRBV29-1,TRBJ2-1,-,CSVENNRVSPFF
TRBV20-1,TRBJ1-2,-,CSARELNGYTF
TRBV28,TRBJ2-7,once,CAITGAYEQYF
TRBV14,TRBJ2-3,-,CASSQVGGGTDTQYF
TRBV5-1,TRBJ1-4,-,CASSFDRGEEKLFF
TRBV19,TRBJ1-5,-,CASTLRDNQPQHF
TRBV5-8,TRBJ1-5,-,CASSLGTASFNQPQHF
TRBV2,TRBJ2-3,-,CASSAFPPDTQYF
TRBV2,TRBJ1-1,-,CASSESLHRNTEAFF